This passage covers 17 T cell receptor beta chains from one sample sequenced in a study of blood T cell repertoires in COVID-19. Sequencing used immunoSEQ multiplex PCR; TCRdb keeps in-frame clones, though not all of them. The table records about 73,000 clones, roughly 87% of them present only once. The specimen was peripheral blood. All receptors come from a man older than 75 with acute or convalescent COVID-19.

The chain joins TRBV6-2 or TRBV6-3 to TRBJ1-5; no definite D call. The CDR3 consists of 13 residues. Trimming removed 2 bases at V and 5 bases at J, with 7 bases between. Germline values: CDR1 MNHEY, CDR2 SVGEGT. CDR3 nucleotides: TGTGCCAGCAGTTACCTGAGGTATCAGCCCCAGCATTTT. Its translation is CASSYLRYQPQHF.

Only one count was recorded for this clone. The V call is TRBV10-3, the J call TRBJ1-3; TRBD1 is a possible D gene (5 bases). CDR1 ENHRY and CDR2 SYGVKD come from the germline V gene. Trimming cost V 0 bases and J 0 bases, with 9 bases left between them. The CDR3 runs to 16 residues. The CDR3 DNA reads as TGTGCCATCAGTGAGTCGGGGCGGTACTCTGGAAACACCATATATTTT. Translation: CAISESGRYSGNTIYF.

This rearrangement joins TRBV19 to TRBJ1-5, with no clear D. The CDR3 sequence is 15 residues long. V was cut by 6 bases and J by 6 bases, with 18 bases left in between. Germline CDR1 is LNHDA and CDR2 is SQIVND (reference sequence). The CDR3 spells CASRPERAGIQPQHF. The DNA for the CDR3 is TGTGCCAGTAGGCCAGAGAGGGCAGGTATTCAGCCCCAGCATTTT.

V is TRBV5-6 and J is TRBJ1-2; 12 bases match TRBD1. The germline gives CDR1 SGHDT, CDR2 YYEEEE. The CDR3 covers 17 residues. J was trimmed by 8 bases and V by 4 bases; bases with no gene match: 15. CDR3 nucleotide sequence: TGTGCCAGCAGCCCGGATGGGACAGGGGGCGTTTTAAGGGGCTACACCTTC. Encoded protein: CASSPDGTGGVLRGYTF.

The chain links TRBV6-6 to TRBJ2-7; D is unresolved. Trimming shortened V by 5 bases and J by 3 bases, and 5 bases separated the two germline ends. The V gene's germline CDR1 is MNHNY and CDR2 SVGAGI (reference sequence). The CDR3 runs to 11 residues. CDR3 nucleotides: TGTGCCAGCAGTCAGAGCTACGAGCAGTACTTC. Amino acids: CASSQSYEQYF.

The genes are TRBV30 and TRBJ1-2, with 7 positions matching TRBD1. This CDR3 has 12 amino acids. Germline V gives CDR1 GTSNPN, CDR2 SVGIG (reference sequence). The J segment lost 7 bases and the V segment lost 0 bases, leaving 2 bases of the junction unmatched. CDR3 loop: CAWSVQGIGYTF. As DNA, the CDR3 is TGTGCCTGGAGTGTACAGGGGATTGGCTACACCTTC.

This rearrangement joins TRBV12-5 to TRBJ2-7, with 8 bases fitting TRBD2. Losses at the gene ends were 4 bases for V and 0 bases for J; bases not matched to a gene: 2. CDR1 is LGHNT and CDR2 is FRNRAP in the germline V gene. This CDR3 is 14 amino acids long. CDR3: CASGSGLASYEQYF. The CDR3 nucleotides read TGTGCTAGTGGTTCCGGACTAGCCTCCTACGAGCAGTACTTC.

This clone occurred once. J is TRBJ1-1 and V is TRBV10-3; D is possibly TRBD1 (6 bases). The CDR3 is made up of 15 amino acids. Germline-derived CDR1 and CDR2 are ENHRY and SYGVKD. V lost 6 bases and J lost 1, with 15 bases in between. The DNA of the CDR3 is TGTGCCATCAGAGACGGACAGTATGGGAACACTGAAGCTTTCTTT. This gives the protein CAIRDGQYGNTEAFF.

V gene TRBV3-1 (or the pseudogene TRBV3-2) combines with J gene TRBJ1-1; the match to TRBD1 covers 7 bases. The V gene end was trimmed by 4 bases and the J gene end by 6 bases; junction bases not matched to a gene: 8. Germline V gene data show CDR1 as LGHDT and CDR2 as YNNKEL (reference sequence). The CDR3 spans 14 residues. The CDR3 nucleotides read TGTGCCAGCAGCCTAGTAGAGGGGGCGGCTGAAGCTTTCTTT. Translation gives CASSLVEGAAEAFF.

There are a few counts of this clone. This chain links TRBV19 with TRBJ1-4, with 7 bases lining up with TRBD1. The germline gives CDR1 LNHDA, CDR2 SQIVND (reference sequence). The V and J ends lost 3 bases and 5 bases, in that order; junction bases with no gene match: 9. The CDR3 has 16 amino acids. The CDR3 region has the DNA TGTGCCAGTAGTATGCAATCGGGCAGGGGGAATGAAAAACTGTTTTTT. The encoded protein is CASSMQSGRGNEKLFF.

The genes are TRBV6-5 and TRBJ1-1, with D possibly matching TRBD1 (5 bases). Deletions cut 6 bases from V and 0 bases from J, with 8 bases between. The germline gives CDR1 MNHEY, CDR2 SVGAGI. The CDR3 totals 13 residues. This CDR3 reads CASSTDMNTEAFF. In DNA form, the CDR3 reads TGTGCCAGCAGCACGGACATGAACACTGAAGCTTTCTTT.

V gene TRBV14 combines with J gene TRBJ1-1, with 8 nucleotides matching TRBD1. The germline gives CDR1 SGHDN, CDR2 FVKESK. Losses at the gene ends were 7 bases for V and 5 bases for J; bases not matched to a gene: 9. The CDR3 sequence is 14 residues long. CDR3 DNA: TGTGCCAGCACGAGTTGGACAGGGAATACTGAAGCTTTCTTT. This gives the protein CASTSWTGNTEAFF.

This chain joins TRBV3-1 (or the pseudogene TRBV3-2) and TRBJ2-5; 7 bases line up with TRBD1. This CDR3 region has 15 residues. Germline V gene lookup returns CDR1 LGHDT and CDR2 YNNKEL (reference sequence). V dropped 4 bases and J dropped 1; count of bases not matched to a gene: 6. In DNA, the CDR3 is TGTGCCAGCAGCCCCCGGGACAGAACCCAAGAGACCCAGTACTTC. This gives the protein CASSPRDRTQETQYF.

The CDR3 loop reads CAISDLNRDFYGYTF. The CDR3 bases are TGTGCCATCAGTGACCTGAACCGGGATTTCTATGGCTACACCTTC. V gene TRBV10-3 combines with J gene TRBJ1-2; D uncertain. V was clipped by 3 bases and J by 4 bases, with 15 bases between them. The length of the CDR3 is 15 residues. Germline CDR1 is ENHRY and CDR2 is SYGVKD.

V gene TRBV6-5 combines with J gene TRBJ1-6; D unclear. Looked up from germline, CDR1 is MNHEY and CDR2 is SVGAGI. V lost 6 bases and J 8 bases, leaving 8 bases between the germline ends. The CDR3 length is 12 residues. DNA for the CDR3: TGTGCCAGCAGGGTAACAGATTCACCCCTCCACTTT. Its translation is CASRVTDSPLHF.

The chain has TRBV7-9 and TRBJ1-1; perhaps TRBD1 as D (5 bases). V was trimmed by 3 bases and J by 7 bases, leaving 15 bases between them. The CDR3 is made up of 14 amino acids. From germline, CDR1 is SEHNR and CDR2 FQNEAQ (reference sequence). CDR3 in amino acids: CASSFNGAENEAFF. The CDR3 region has the DNA TGTGCCAGCAGCTTTAATGGGGCGGAGAATGAAGCTTTCTTT.

The genes are TRBV30 and TRBJ1-3; D gene ambiguous. The CDR3 loop spans 15 amino acids. Trimming pared 0 bases from V and 4 bases from J, leaving 13 bases between. Germline lookup yields CDR1 GTSNPN and CDR2 SVGIG (reference sequence). The CDR3, as DNA: TGTGCCTGGAGTGTGGGAGGCTCCGGGGGAAACACCATATATTTT. Translation: CAWSVGGSGGNTIYF.